Sequencing of this T cell receptor (beta chain) was carried out in a study of T cells in Graves' hyperthyroidism and ophthalmopathy. From RNA transcripts, TCR beta CDR3 regions were amplified. During a first-round RT-PCR of the TCR CDR3, the HTBI primer set was used. In TCRdb, the multiplex PCR reads were re-called with MiXCR into one record per CDR3 protein. The repertoire holds hundreds of thousands of distinct CDR3 sequences, with roughly 15% as singletons. This clonotype was observed many times. Looked up from germline, CDR1 is LNHDA and CDR2 is SQIVND (reference sequence). The CDR3 runs 15 residues. V shed 3 bases, J shed 5 bases, and the junction held 9 bases outside the gene matches.

Source material: blood. The J gene is TRBJ2-5, the V gene TRBV19; TRBD2 agrees at 7 bases. This receptor was obtained from a woman between 40 and 55 years old with Graves' ophthalmopathy. The CDR3 bases are TGTGCCAGTAGTATCCAAGGCGGGAGATGGGAGACCCAGTACTTC. Protein sequence: CASSIQGGRWETQYF.